This T cell receptor beta chain was retrieved from a study of post-analysis software for immune sequencing data. Study findings and constraints: In patients, about 5 TRBV segments were more frequent than in controls, with TRBV5-6, TRBV5-1 and TRBV20-1 among them.

Note on this clonotype: Its cognate antigen is unknown.

The TCR beta cDNA libraries contained unique molecular identifiers. TCRdb fed the PCR reads into MiXCR, producing one record per CDR3 protein. Of hundreds of thousands of distinct CDR3 sequences listed, 25% to 30% are singletons. With 6 bases removed from V and 6 bases from J, the gap between germline ends came to 14 bases. In germline, CDR1 is SQVTM, CDR2 ANQGSEA. The CDR3 is made up of 12 amino acids. The TCR comes from a girl aged 5 to 17 with multiple sclerosis. The sequenced sample was blood. The chain recombines TRBV29-1 with TRBJ1-1; D gene unclear. CDR3 amino acids: CSVGKEIPEAFF. The DNA for the CDR3 is TGCAGCGTAGGGAAAGAAATCCCTGAAGCTTTCTTT.